The 19 T cell receptor beta chains reported below all come from one sample, sequenced in a study of T-cell reconstitution after alpha-beta-depleted transplantation in children. Unique molecular identifiers tagged the TCRbeta library. TCRdb reanalysed the PCR reads using MiXCR and keeps one entry per CDR3 protein. Of hundreds of thousands of distinct CDR3 sequences detected, 10% to 15% appear once; the ten largest clones hold about 2.2%. The sample was PBMCs, mostly from graft donor cells, taken 360 days after TCRalphabeta/CD19-depleted stem cell transplant. The source is a male patient aged 10-17 years who had a stem cell transplant for acute myeloid leukemia, so the T cells may come from the graft donor.

This clonotype appeared many times. The chain couples TRBV5-1 to TRBJ1-4; D is unclear. Germline lookup yields CDR1 SGHRS and CDR2 YFSETQ. V gave up 1 base and J gave up 7 bases, with 11 bases separating them. The CDR3 covers 14 residues. This CDR3 reads CASSLRTDGEKLFF. The CDR3 coding sequence is TGCGCCAGCAGCTTGAGGACCGACGGTGAAAAACTGTTTTTT.

The rearrangement uses TRBV29-1 and TRBJ1-5; D gene ambiguous. The CDR3 length is 12 residues. Between the trimmed V and J ends, which lost 6 bases and 3 bases, there was a span of 9 bases. In germline, CDR1 is SQVTM, CDR2 ANQGSEA. The chain's CDR3 is CSVRWDNQPQHF. CDR3 DNA: TGCAGCGTCCGATGGGACAATCAGCCCCAGCATTTT.

This clonotype appeared a few times. V gene TRBV12-3 or TRBV12-4 combines with J gene TRBJ2-2; 12 bases fit TRBD2. This CDR3 spans 16 amino acids. With 3 bases clipped from V and 5 bases from J, the junction kept 4 bases outside the gene matches. The CDR3 DNA reads TGTGCCAGCAGTTTGAGACTAGCGGGAGATACCGGGGAGCTGTTTTTT. Its protein product is CASSLRLAGDTGELFF.

The chain joins TRBV9 to TRBJ1-3; TRBD1 matches at 8 bases. Trimming at V came to 4 bases and at J to 0 bases, leaving 12 bases not matched to a gene. Germline CDR1 and CDR2: SGDLS and YYNGEE. This CDR3 is 18 amino acids long. Written as DNA, the CDR3 is TGTGCCAGCAGCCCCCGGACAGGGCGCCCCGGCTCTGGAAACACCATATATTTT. This codes for CASSPRTGRPGSGNTIYF.

The rearrangement links TRBV6-5 to TRBJ1-6, with 9 bases fitting TRBD1. The CDR3 spans 16 residues. The germline V gene has CDR1 MNHEY and CDR2 SVGAGI. J was trimmed by 9 bases and V by 0 bases; bases with no gene match: 6. The CDR3 DNA is TGTGCCAGCAGTTACTCAATCACAGGGGGCGCTTCACCCCTCCACTTT. This gives the protein CASSYSITGGASPLHF.

This sequence joins TRBV12-3 or TRBV12-4 and TRBJ2-3; TRBD2 is a possible D gene (7 bases). The germline V and J ends were trimmed by 6 bases and 0 bases, with 16 bases remaining between them. The CDR3 consists of 16 residues. The CDR3 spells CASSMGGGSSTDTQYF. Here the CDR3 DNA reads TGTGCCAGCAGCATGGGGGGGGGCAGTAGCACAGATACGCAGTATTTT.

The chain links TRBV29-1 to TRBJ2-7; perhaps TRBD2 as D (7 bases). The germline V gene encodes CDR1 SQVTM and CDR2 ANQGSEA. Trimming took off 7 bases at V and 6 bases at J, with 22 bases between the two ends. This CDR3 is built from 14 residues. Here the CDR3 reads CSGSPEGGGREQYF. CDR3 nucleotides: TGCAGCGGGAGTCCTGAGGGAGGGGGTCGCGAGCAGTACTTC.

The chain carries TRBV7-9 and TRBJ1-1; D may be TRBD1 (6 bases). The CDR3 runs to 15 residues. Trimming left V 4 bases short and J 0 bases short, with 12 bases between. CDR1 and CDR2 from the germline V gene are SEHNR and FQNEAQ (reference sequence). In DNA, the CDR3 is TGTGCCAGCAGCTCATCGGGGGCCCTGAACACTGAAGCTTTCTTT. It specifies CASSSSGALNTEAFF.

In this sample, this clonotype turned up once. At one end the junction does not follow the germline gene, possibly because of a read error. The rearrangement joins TRBV28 to TRBJ1-1; no clear D. This CDR3 contains 16 residues. Germline V gene data show CDR1 as MDHEN and CDR2 as SYDVKM. The CDR3 region has the DNA TGTGGCAGCAGTTTACCGCGGGATCTCTCGAGAACTGAAGCTTTCTTT. This translates into CGSSLPRDLSRTEAFF.

This clonotype came up a few times. V and J are TRBV12-3 or TRBV12-4 and TRBJ1-5, with 8 positions matching TRBD1. The junction had 7 bases not matched to a gene; V was cut back by 3 bases and J by 3 bases. There are 16 residues in the CDR3. The CDR3 loop is CASSFRTGSLNQPQHF. CDR3 DNA sequence: TGTGCCAGCAGTTTCCGGACAGGGTCCCTCAATCAGCCCCAGCATTTT.

The sample holds a few counts of this clonotype. The rearrangement uses TRBV6-5 and TRBJ2-7, with 7 positions matching TRBD2. CDR3 length equals 15 residues. Per germline, CDR1 MNHEY and CDR2 SVGAGI. V shed 2 bases, J shed 3 bases, and the junction held 7 bases outside the gene matches. The CDR3 reads CASSYGREKGYEQYF. The CDR3 DNA sequence: TGTGCCAGCAGTTACGGGCGGGAGAAGGGCTACGAGCAGTACTTC.

This chain joins TRBV28 and TRBJ2-5; D unresolved. With 8 bases removed from V and 7 bases from J, the gap between germline ends came to 14 bases. From germline, CDR1 is MDHEN and CDR2 SYDVKM. The CDR3 length is 12 residues. CDR3 protein: CASAAVSWTQYF. Written as DNA, the CDR3 is TGTGCCAGCGCGGCCGTCTCGTGGACCCAGTACTTC.

This clonotype was seen at least ten times. The chain carries TRBV7-6 and TRBJ2-7; 11 positions agree with TRBD1. CDR3 length equals 17 residues. Germline lookup yields CDR1 SGHVS and CDR2 FNYEAQ. J was trimmed by 4 bases and V by 1 base; bases with no gene match: 9. In nucleotides, the CDR3 is TGTGCCAGCAGCTTAGAATGGGGGACAGGGGGGGCTTACGAGCAGTACTTC. Protein product: CASSLEWGTGGAYEQYF.

The V and J genes are TRBV7-8 and TRBJ2-7, with 9 bases aligning to TRBD2. CDR3 length: 17 amino acids. The V gene's germline CDR1 is SGHVS and CDR2 FQNEAQ. Trimming at V came to 5 bases and at J to 5 bases, leaving 16 bases not matched to a gene. In DNA form, the CDR3 reads TGTGCCAGCAGCAATTCCCCTACTGGCGGGAGGGCCAACGAGCAGTACTTC. Its protein product is CASSNSPTGGRANEQYF.

The chain joins TRBV12-3 or TRBV12-4 to TRBJ2-2; D assignment may be TRBD1 or TRBD2 (5 bases each). The V gene lost 1 base and the J gene lost 9 bases, with 21 bases spanning the gap. The length of the CDR3 is 17 residues. The CDR3 DNA is TGTGCCAGCAGTTTAGGGCATAGCGAGAAGGGGTTCAGGGAGCTGTTTTTT. This encodes CASSLGHSEKGFRELFF.

This clonotype was seen only a few times. The gene calls are TRBV9 and TRBJ2-3, with D maybe TRBD2 (5 bases). Trimming took off 4 bases at V and 4 bases at J, with 13 bases between the two ends. This CDR3 contains 14 residues. Germline CDR1 reads SGDLS; CDR2 reads YYNGEE. In nucleotides, the CDR3 is TGTGCCAGCAGCAGTACTAGTTCGGCAGATACGCAGTATTTT. Amino acid sequence: CASSSTSSADTQYF.

This clonotype was counted between two and nine times. The J gene is TRBJ2-7, the V gene TRBV9; TRBD2 agrees at 8 bases. The ends lost 0 bases at V and 2 bases at J; junction bases unmatched: 4. CDR1 and CDR2 from the germline V gene are SGDLS and YYNGEE. CDR3 length: 15 residues. As DNA, the CDR3 is TGTGCCAGCAGCGTAGCTCCGGGACTAGCCTACGAGCAGTACTTC. This codes for CASSVAPGLAYEQYF. Looking up the rest from reference TRBV9 and TRBJ2-7 gives the full variable domain: DSGVTQTPKHLITATGQRVTLRCSPRSGDLSVYWYQQSLDQGLQFLIQYYNGEERAKGNILERFSAQQFPDLHSELNLSSLELGDSALYFCASSVAPGLAYEQYFGPGTRLTVT.

V gene TRBV18 combines with J gene TRBJ1-5; no firm D call. Trimming shortened V by 0 bases and J by 0 bases, and 9 bases separated the two germline ends. CDR1 is KGHSH and CDR2 is LQKENI in the germline V gene. The CDR3 contains 16 residues. For the CDR3, the DNA is TGTGCCAGCTCACCACCGGGAATCCTTAGCAATCAGCCCCAGCATTTT. It specifies CASSPPGILSNQPQHF.

This sequence joins TRBV6-5 and TRBJ2-7; perhaps TRBD1 as D (6 bases). Germline-derived CDR1 and CDR2 are MNHEY and SVGAGI. V lost 2 bases and J 3 bases, leaving 11 bases between the germline ends. The CDR3 consists of 14 residues. DNA of the CDR3: TGTGCCAGCAGTTACGGGGGCGTGGGCTACGAGCAGTACTTC. Its protein product is CASSYGGVGYEQYF.